This TCR beta chain was profiled in a study of blood T cells in healthy people across ages. Donors each provided about 10 milliliters of peripheral blood. CDR1 is LNHNV, CDR2 YYDKDF, per germline (reference sequence). The CDR3 length is 14 residues. The V end lost 0 bases, the J end lost 0 bases, and 6 bases lay between the germline ends. Primers used in a second PCR of roughly 6 to 12 cycles were a sample-barcoded 5' primer and a J-beta primer mix. A template-switch adaptor with 12 random nucleotides tagged each cDNA molecule. TCRdb itself ran the 5' RACE reads through MiXCR, one entry per CDR3 protein. The table records about 1.4 million distinct CDR3 sequences, approximately 63% of them present only once.

The rearrangement links TRBV15 to TRBJ2-7; D is undetermined. The sequencing sample was made of blood. This receptor was obtained from a man between 18 and 35 years old in good health. The CDR3 reads CATSREAYSYEQYF. CDR3 DNA sequence: TGTGCCACCAGCAGAGAGGCGTACTCCTACGAGCAGTACTTC.